A single sample is the source of the 23 T cell receptor beta chains below, sequenced in a study of T cell responses to AZD1222 COVID-19 vaccine. Clones were read by immunoSEQ multiplex PCR, and TCRdb kept only the in-frame ones, dropping some. This sample carries approximately 120,000 clones, 88% of them seen once, and the ten largest clones take roughly 4.4%. The source was peripheral blood, collected on day 0 of AZD1222 vaccination. The source of these receptors is an adult in good health.

The chain employs TRBV5-1 and TRBJ2-3; TRBD2 matches at 8 bases. This CDR3 contains 16 residues. Germline CDR1 SGHRS, CDR2 YFSETQ. The V segment lost 4 bases and the J segment 4 bases; nucleotides outside the gene matches: 11. CDR3 nucleotide sequence: TGCGCCAGCAGCCCCTACGGACTAGCTGGCCCAGATACGCAGTATTTT. Its protein is CASSPYGLAGPDTQYF.

The chain carries TRBV24-1 and TRBJ2-1; D gene ambiguous. Germline V gene data show CDR1 as KGHDR and CDR2 as SFDVKD. The CDR3 has 13 amino acids. The V end was cut by 4 bases, the J end by 4 bases, with 7 bases between. CDR3 DNA: TGTGCCACCAGTGACAGTCTATACAATGAGCAGTTCTTC. It translates to CATSDSLYNEQFF.

The chain joins TRBV5-1 to TRBJ2-3; D gene unclear. This CDR3 contains 15 residues. V lost 7 bases, J lost 0 bases, and 15 bases lay in between. The germline V gene encodes CDR1 SGHRS and CDR2 YFSETQ. DNA for the CDR3: TGCGCCAGCCACTCTCGGTGGGCTAGCACAGATACGCAGTATTTT. Translated, it gives CASHSRWASTDTQYF.

V usage is TRBV10-2 and J usage is TRBJ2-7; D is unresolved. The ends were cut back, 6 bases at V and 3 bases at J, with 9 bases in the middle. The length of the CDR3 is 12 residues. Germline V gene sequence: CDR1 WSHSY, CDR2 SAAADI. CDR3 sequence: CASRSNRYEQYF. CDR3 bases: TGCGCCAGCAGAAGCAACCGCTACGAGCAGTACTTC.

V is TRBV27 and J is TRBJ1-6; D unresolved. The CDR3 extends over 13 amino acids. Germline lookup yields CDR1 MNHEY and CDR2 SMNVEV (reference sequence). The V and J ends lost 3 bases and 7 bases respectively, with 7 bases between them. DNA of the CDR3: TGTGCCAGCAGTTTCACAGACAATTCACCCCTCCACTTT. It yields the protein CASSFTDNSPLHF.

The chain is built from TRBV6-6 and TRBJ1-1; D is perhaps TRBD1 (5 bases). With 6 bases removed from V and 4 bases from J, the gap between germline ends came to 15 bases. Looked up from germline, CDR1 is MNHNY and CDR2 is SVGAGI (reference sequence). This CDR3 is 14 amino acids long. Written as DNA, the CDR3 is TGTGCCAGCAGCCGCATGGGCGGGGGCACTGAAGCTTTCTTT. It specifies CASSRMGGGTEAFF.

This clone was detected only a few times. V usage is TRBV10-3 and J usage is TRBJ1-3, with 8 bases fitting TRBD1. This CDR3 contains 14 residues. With 6 bases clipped from V and 4 bases from J, the junction kept 5 bases outside the gene matches. Germline V gene data show CDR1 as ENHRY and CDR2 as SYGVKD. CDR3: CAISPDREGNTIYF. Here the CDR3 DNA reads TGTGCCATCAGCCCGGACAGGGAAGGAAACACCATATATTTT.

CDR3 amino acids: CSVGSPSGNTIYF. In DNA form, the CDR3 reads TGCAGCGTTGGAAGCCCCTCTGGAAACACCATATATTTT. The chain couples TRBV29-1 to TRBJ1-3, with unresolved D. The V end lost 4 bases, the J end lost 0 bases, and 7 bases lay between the germline ends. The CDR3 sequence is 13 residues long. Germline CDR1 SQVTM, CDR2 ANQGSEA.

V and J are TRBV5-1 and TRBJ1-1; D unclear. CDR3 length: 13 amino acids. From germline, CDR1 is SGHRS and CDR2 YFSETQ. Trimming pared 2 bases from V and 0 bases from J, leaving 5 bases between. CDR3: CASSFNMNTEAFF. As DNA, the CDR3 is TGCGCCAGCAGCTTCAATATGAACACTGAAGCTTTCTTT.

This clone was observed a single time. The V call is TRBV2, the J call TRBJ1-1; D is unresolved. Trimming stripped 3 bases from V and 11 bases from J, with 13 bases between. There are 12 residues in the CDR3. Germline values: CDR1 SNHLY, CDR2 FYNNEI. CDR3 protein: CASSETDLKAFF. In nucleotides, the CDR3 is TGTGCCAGCAGTGAGACGGACTTGAAGGCTTTCTTT.

This chain links TRBV7-8 with TRBJ1-2, with D possibly being TRBD1 (6 bases). From germline, CDR1 is SGHVS and CDR2 FQNEAQ. V lost 4 bases to trimming and J lost 4 bases, with 7 bases between them. The CDR3 is made up of 12 amino acids. The CDR3 spells CASSSGVYGYTF. The CDR3 DNA is TGTGCCAGCAGCTCAGGGGTCTATGGCTACACCTTC.

The rearrangement links TRBV7-3 to TRBJ2-1; 10 positions agree with TRBD2. J lost 9 bases, V lost 5 bases, and 13 bases had no gene match. CDR3 size: 16 residues. Germline V CDR1 and CDR2: SGHTA, FQGTGA. CDR3 sequence reads: CASSISAGGVTGEQFF. The CDR3 DNA reads TGTGCCAGCAGCATCTCAGCGGGAGGGGTCACTGGTGAGCAGTTCTTC.

This chain connects TRBV28 to TRBJ2-7; unclear D gene. Looked up from germline, CDR1 is MDHEN and CDR2 is SYDVKM. The length of the CDR3 is 11 residues. The V gene lost 3 bases and the J gene lost 0 bases, with 0 bases spanning the gap. The CDR3 loop reads CASSFSYEQYF. Here the CDR3 DNA reads TGTGCCAGCAGTTTCTCCTACGAGCAGTACTTC.

The chain employs TRBV7-2 and TRBJ2-2; no reliable D call. V dropped 1 base and J dropped 1 base, with 7 bases sitting between them. The CDR3 extends over 15 amino acids. Germline V lookup: CDR1 SGHTA, CDR2 FQGNSA. CDR3 loop: CASSLGYLNTGELFF. Here the CDR3 DNA reads TGTGCCAGCAGCTTAGGGTATTTGAACACCGGGGAGCTGTTTTTT.

The genes are TRBV7-3 and TRBJ2-2; 8 nucleotides align to TRBD1. The CDR3 runs to 14 residues. After removal of 6 bases from V and 6 bases from J, the junction contained 6 bases not matched to a gene. The germline V gene has CDR1 SGHTA and CDR2 FQGTGA. The CDR3 DNA follows: TGTGCCAGCAGTCGCACAGGGGGAGCCGGGGAGCTGTTTTTT. Translated, it gives CASSRTGGAGELFF.

The chain combines TRBV7-9 with TRBJ1-2; 7 nucleotides match TRBD1. The ends lost 4 bases at V and 1 base at J; junction bases unmatched: 6. From germline, CDR1 is SEHNR and CDR2 FQNEAQ (reference sequence). The CDR3 is made up of 15 amino acids. CDR3 loop: CASSSGQILNYGYTF. The CDR3 region has the DNA TGTGCCAGCAGCTCGGGACAGATCCTTAACTATGGCTACACCTTC.

This sequence joins TRBV7-9 and TRBJ1-1; D possibly corresponds to TRBD1 (5 bases). Trimming shortened V by 3 bases and J by 7 bases, and 6 bases separated the two germline ends. Germline CDR1 SEHNR, CDR2 FQNEAQ (reference sequence). The CDR3 length is 11 residues. CDR3 nucleotide sequence: TGTGCCAGCAGCTTGGGGGATGAAGCTTTCTTT. Amino acids: CASSLGDEAFF.

The gene calls are TRBV28 and TRBJ2-7; D uncertain. CDR3 length: 14 amino acids. Deletions cut 2 bases from V and 0 bases from J, with 8 bases between. The germline CDR1 and CDR2 sequences are MDHEN and SYDVKM. CDR3 nucleotides: TGTGCCAGCAGTTTAGTACACTCCTCCTACGAGCAGTACTTC. Translating gives CASSLVHSSYEQYF.

This chain uses TRBV6-5 with TRBJ2-5; D is ambiguous. This CDR3 has 15 amino acids. V was pared by 6 bases and J by 1 base, with 15 bases between. Germline V gives CDR1 MNHEY, CDR2 SVGAGI. The CDR3 nucleotides are TGTGCCAGCAGCAATACCGGCCTGTTCCAAGAGACCCAGTACTTC. Its translation is CASSNTGLFQETQYF.

The chain links TRBV27 to TRBJ2-3; D perhaps matches TRBD1 (6 bases). The CDR3 extends over 16 amino acids. Germline V gene lookup returns CDR1 MNHEY and CDR2 SMNVEV (reference sequence). The V end lost 2 bases, the J end lost 2 bases, and 14 bases lay between the germline ends. The CDR3 DNA reads TGTGCCAGCAGTTTACGCGCAGGGGCCTACACAGATACGCAGTATTTT. Amino acid sequence: CASSLRAGAYTDTQYF.

J is TRBJ1-2 and V is TRBV28; TRBD1 is a possible D gene (5 bases). Per germline, CDR1 MDHEN and CDR2 SYDVKM. This CDR3 spans 14 amino acids. Trimming pared 8 bases from V and 0 bases from J, leaving 13 bases between. The CDR3 bases are TGTGCCAGCTCTTGGGGCAGAACTAACTATGGCTACACCTTC. Its protein is CASSWGRTNYGYTF.

The chain has TRBV3-1 (or the pseudogene TRBV3-2) and TRBJ1-4; TRBD1 might be the D (5 bases). V was clipped by 1 base and J by 4 bases, with 10 bases between them. Germline values: CDR1 LGHDT, CDR2 YNNKEL (reference sequence). The CDR3 runs to 15 residues. CDR3 bases: TGTGCCAGCAGCCAAGCTTCGGGGGGTAATGAAAAACTGTTTTTT. Encoded protein: CASSQASGGNEKLFF.

This chain links TRBV7-3 with TRBJ2-1; 9 bases map to TRBD2. Germline trimming cut 3 bases from V and 0 bases from J; bases unmatched to any gene: 6. The CDR3 length is 17 residues. Germline CDR1 and CDR2: SGHTA and FQGTGA. The CDR3 DNA sequence: TGTGCCAGCAGCTTCCGGCGGGGACTAGCCTCCTACAATGAGCAGTTCTTC. Protein product: CASSFRRGLASYNEQFF.